One and the same sample provided the 30 T cell receptor beta chains below, sequenced in a study of blood T cell repertoires in COVID-19. Sequenced by immunoSEQ multiplex PCR; TCRdb stores in-frame clones only, minus some. The sample includes about 210,000 clones, roughly 84% of them seen just once. Sequenced input: PBMCs or T cells enriched from blood (not recorded which). The receptor set was obtained from a man aged 30 to 45 in a cohort exposed to, infected with or recovered from COVID-19 (not recorded which).

This clone was found once. For the CDR3, the DNA is TGTGCCAGCAGCCCGACCGGGGGGCCCGGGGAGCTGTTTTTT. Residues: CASSPTGGPGELFF. The rearrangement links TRBV7-8 to TRBJ2-2; D is perhaps TRBD2 (7 bases). This CDR3 is 14 amino acids long. Germline V gene sequence: CDR1 SGHVS, CDR2 FQNEAQ. Trimming cost V 5 bases and J 6 bases, with 13 bases left between them. Using reference TRBV7-8 and TRBJ2-2 for the parts outside the CDR3, the full variable domain is GAGVSQSPRYKVAKRGQDVALRCDPISGHVSLFWYQQALGQGPEFLTYFQNEAQLDKSGLPSDRFFAERPEGSVSTLKIQRTQQEDSAVYLCASSPTGGPGELFFGEGSRLTVL.

The CDR3 is CASSASATYNEQFF. Written as DNA, the CDR3 is TGTGCCAGCAGCGCTAGCGCTACCTACAATGAGCAGTTCTTC. The chain has TRBV9 and TRBJ2-1, with D possibly matching TRBD2 (6 bases). Germline loops: CDR1 SGDLS, CDR2 YYNGEE. The CDR3 contains 14 residues. The V end was cut by 3 bases, the J end by 2 bases, with 9 bases between.

In the case of this clone: The final CDR3 position lacks the conserved phenylalanine or tryptophan, pointing to a likely read error. It is unclear where the CDR3 begins or ends on the DNA, so no DNA is shown, and the CDR3 is as TCRdb lists it. The chain uses TRBV6-6 and TRBJ2-7; TRBD2, the table's D call, was not compared with the DNA. With termini counted, the CDR3 has 13 amino acids. CDR1 and CDR2 from the germline V gene are MNHNY and SVGAGI (reference sequence). This CDR3 reads CASRPDPTSGGSI.

This clone was seen a handful of times. V is TRBV28 and J is TRBJ2-1; D might be TRBD2 (5 bases). CDR1 is MDHEN, CDR2 SYDVKM, per germline. The CDR3 loop spans 17 amino acids. V was cut by 1 base and J by 4 bases, with 17 bases left in between. The CDR3 is CASSLFSFRTRYNEQFF. In nucleotides, the CDR3 is TGTGCCAGCAGTTTATTTTCCTTTAGAACTAGGTACAATGAGCAGTTCTTC.

This sequence joins TRBV6-5 and TRBJ1-2; 9 bases map to TRBD1. Germline V lookup: CDR1 MNHEY, CDR2 SVGAGI. This CDR3 contains 16 residues. Unmatched junction bases numbered 7, after V lost 2 bases and J lost 3 bases. The CDR3 protein is CASSYPKTGGDYGYTF. The CDR3 region has the DNA TGTGCCAGCAGTTACCCGAAGACAGGGGGGGACTATGGCTACACCTTC.

The rearrangement uses TRBV7-2 and TRBJ2-7; TRBD1 might be the D (5 bases). Germline CDR1 and CDR2: SGHTA and FQGNSA. The V and J ends lost 3 bases and 3 bases respectively, with 9 bases between them. The CDR3 has 13 residues. CDR3 loop: CASSFTQDYEQYF. CDR3 in DNA: TGTGCCAGCAGCTTTACACAGGACTACGAGCAGTACTTC.

This clone has a single count. The chain is built from TRBV15 and TRBJ1-4; 9 bases align to TRBD1. Germline V lookup: CDR1 LNHNV, CDR2 YYDKDF (reference sequence). V trimming: 5 bases; J trimming: 5 bases; junction bases outside the gene matches: 3. The CDR3 sequence is 14 residues long. CDR3 protein: CATSSGTGNEKLFF. CDR3 DNA: TGTGCCACCAGCTCGGGGACAGGGAATGAAAAACTGTTTTTT.

The V gene is TRBV27, the J gene TRBJ2-1; 11 nucleotides align to TRBD2. CDR1 MNHEY and CDR2 SMNVEV come from the germline V gene (reference sequence). V lost 7 bases and J lost 9; bases outside the gene matches: 11. The CDR3 has 15 residues. CDR3 nucleotide sequence: TGTGCCAGCACCAAAGGGGGACTAGCGGCCGGTGAGCAGTTCTTC. Protein: CASTKGGLAAGEQFF.

The chain has TRBV18 and TRBJ1-2, with D perhaps matching TRBD1 (6 bases). The ends were cut back, 3 bases at V and 5 bases at J, with 13 bases in the middle. The length of the CDR3 is 14 residues. Germline lookup yields CDR1 KGHSH and CDR2 LQKENI. This chain's CDR3 is CASSPLDSGYGYTF. CDR3 nucleotides: TGTGCCAGCTCACCTTTGGACAGCGGATATGGCTACACCTTC.

This sequence joins TRBV11-2 and TRBJ2-7, with 8 bases fitting TRBD1. CDR1 is SGHAT, CDR2 FQNNGV, per germline. V shed 2 bases and J 1 base; nucleotides not matched to a gene: 4. The CDR3 loop spans 15 amino acids. The chain's CDR3 is CASSLPQGESYEQYF. The CDR3 DNA is TGTGCCAGCAGCTTACCACAGGGGGAGTCCTACGAGCAGTACTTC.

The chain recombines TRBV18 with TRBJ1-5, with D uncertain. The CDR3 spans 13 residues. The V end was cut by 2 bases, the J end by 7 bases, with 9 bases between. Germline CDR1 is KGHSH and CDR2 is LQKENI. The CDR3 DNA is TGTGCCAGCTCACCATATCATGGCCAGCCCCAGCATTTT. Encoded protein: CASSPYHGQPQHF.

The V and J genes are TRBV6-5 and TRBJ1-2; 7 nucleotides agree with TRBD1. The CDR3 runs to 16 residues. J gave up 4 bases and V 1 base, and 9 bases lay outside the gene matches. Looked up from germline, CDR1 is MNHEY and CDR2 is SVGAGI. The CDR3 nucleotides read TGTGCCAGCAGTTACTATATTACCACAGGGGCCTATGGCTACACCTTC. Encoded protein: CASSYYITTGAYGYTF.

The J gene is TRBJ1-1, the V gene TRBV3-1 (or the pseudogene TRBV3-2); D uncertain. Germline CDR1 reads LGHDT; CDR2 reads YNNKEL (reference sequence). The CDR3 is 19 residues long. V was trimmed by 3 bases and J by 1 base, leaving 24 bases between them. The CDR3 region is CASSQPVGPTTRTNTEAFF. As DNA, the CDR3 is TGTGCCAGCAGCCAGCCCGTTGGGCCAACAACTCGAACGAACACTGAAGCTTTCTTT.

CDR3 sequence (DNA): TGTGCCAGCAGCCAGGGACAGGGTGGCGGCTACACCTTC. Protein sequence: CASSQGQGGGYTF. This chain joins TRBV7-8 and TRBJ1-2; TRBD1 matches at 9 bases. In germline, CDR1 is SGHVS, CDR2 FQNEAQ. Trimming took 5 bases from V and 8 from J; bases not matched to a gene: 6. CDR3 length equals 13 residues.

This chain connects TRBV4-1 to TRBJ2-2; weak D call: TRBD2 (6 bases). Germline values: CDR1 MGHRA, CDR2 YSYEKL. The CDR3 has 13 amino acids. V lost 5 bases and J 7 bases, leaving 11 bases between the germline ends. DNA of the CDR3: TGCGCCAGCAGCGTGGGCGGGATCGGGGAGCTGTTTTTT. Its protein product is CASSVGGIGELFF.

The chain links TRBV4-2 to TRBJ1-1; D is possibly TRBD1 (5 bases). Germline V gene lookup returns CDR1 LGHNA and CDR2 YNFKEQ. The CDR3 totals 13 residues. Trimming cost V 4 bases and J 8 bases, with 14 bases left between them. CDR3 loop: CASSPQGSAEAFF. The CDR3 nucleotides read TGTGCCAGCAGCCCTCAGGGTTCTGCAGAAGCTTTCTTT.

The J gene is TRBJ2-3, the V gene TRBV28; D gene unclear. Between the trimmed V and J ends, which lost 4 bases and 2 bases, there was a span of 13 bases. Germline CDR1 is MDHEN and CDR2 is SYDVKM. This CDR3 spans 15 amino acids. The CDR3 spells CASSSTNGYTDTQYF. The CDR3 DNA follows: TGTGCCAGCAGTTCTACTAATGGGTACACAGATACGCAGTATTTT.

The chain is built from TRBV7-2 and TRBJ2-3; 10 nucleotides line up with TRBD2. CDR3 size: 15 residues. Looked up from germline, CDR1 is SGHTA and CDR2 is FQGNSA. V shed 5 bases and J 1 base; nucleotides not matched to a gene: 3. CDR3 sequence reads: CASSTGTSGTDTQYF. For the CDR3, the DNA is TGTGCCAGCAGCACCGGGACTAGCGGCACAGATACGCAGTATTTT. Full variable domain (remainder filled in from reference TRBV7-2 and TRBJ2-3): GAGVSQSPSNKVTEKGKDVELRCDPISGHTALYWYRQSLGQGLEFLIYFQGNSAPDKSGLPSDRFSAERTGGSVSTLTIQRTQQEDSAVYLCASSTGTSGTDTQYFGPGTRLTVL.

The gene calls are TRBV7-3 and TRBJ2-1; 9 bases line up with TRBD2. J was trimmed by 14 bases and V by 4 bases; bases with no gene match: 6. Germline assignment: CDR1 SGHTA and CDR2 FQGTGA. This CDR3 contains 12 residues. The CDR3 loop reads CASSYTGTSKFF. Here the CDR3 DNA reads TGTGCCAGCAGCTACACCGGGACTAGCAAGTTCTTC. The whole variable domain, remainder taken from reference TRBV7-3 and TRBJ2-1, is GAGVSQTPSNKVTEKGKYVELRCDPISGHTALYWYRQSLGQGPEFLIYFQGTGAADDSGLPNDRFFAVRPEGSVSTLKIQRTERGDSAVYLCASSYTGTSKFFGPGTRLTVL.

The genes are TRBV25-1 and TRBJ1-3; TRBD1 is a possible D gene (6 bases). Germline CDR1 reads MGHDK; CDR2 reads SYGVNS. Trimming shortened V by 6 bases and J by 4 bases, and 10 bases separated the two germline ends. The CDR3 is 13 amino acids. The CDR3 is CASSRGSGNTIYF. CDR3 sequence (DNA): TGTGCCAGCAGCAGGGGTTCCGGAAACACCATATATTTT. The full variable domain, completed using reference TRBV25-1 and TRBJ1-3, is EADIYQTPRYLVIGTGKKITLECSQTMGHDKMYWYQQDPGMELHLIHYSYGVNSTEKGDLSSESTVSRIRTEHFPLTLESARPSHTSQYLCASSRGSGNTIYFGEGSWLTVV.

The chain employs TRBV7-2 and TRBJ2-1; 8 positions agree with TRBD2. V was pared by 6 bases and J by 8 bases, with 3 bases of the junction left unmatched. This CDR3 has 12 residues. Germline V lookup: CDR1 SGHTA, CDR2 FQGNSA. The CDR3 sequence is CASSLLADEQFF. The CDR3 DNA reads TGTGCCAGCAGTTTACTAGCGGATGAGCAGTTCTTC.

This clone was found a few times. The V and J genes are TRBV6-1 and TRBJ2-1; 12 bases line up with TRBD2. Germline CDR1 MNHNS, CDR2 SASEGT. The CDR3 totals 15 residues. J was trimmed by 6 bases and V by 2 bases; bases with no gene match: 2. The CDR3 coding sequence is TGTGCCAGCAGTGAAAGGACTAGCGGGACCAATGAGCAGTTCTTC. This sequence encodes CASSERTSGTNEQFF.

This clone was counted a single time. The chain carries TRBV7-2 and TRBJ2-5; no definite D call. This CDR3 is built from 13 residues. The germline gives CDR1 SGHTA, CDR2 FQGNSA. V was clipped by 7 bases and J by 5 bases, with 14 bases between them. The CDR3 is CASTLRGYETQYF. As DNA, the CDR3 is TGTGCCAGCACCCTAAGAGGATATGAGACCCAGTACTTC.

CDR3 protein: CASRPEMGGSQPQHF. The CDR3 DNA is TGTGCCAGCAGACCCGAGATGGGAGGGTCTCAGCCCCAGCATTTT. This chain connects TRBV5-5 to TRBJ1-5, with D uncertain. V was trimmed by 5 bases and J by 6 bases, leaving 18 bases between them. The germline gives CDR1 SGHKS, CDR2 YYEKEE (reference sequence). The CDR3 runs 15 residues.

This sequence joins TRBV15 and TRBJ2-1; tentative D call: TRBD2 (5 bases). Germline V CDR1 and CDR2: LNHNV, YYDKDF (reference sequence). This CDR3 spans 22 amino acids. The V end lost 2 bases, the J end lost 4 bases, and 33 bases lay between the germline ends. The CDR3 DNA reads TGTGCCACCAGCAGACCCAGCATGTGGGAGTTTTCCTGGCCCTCCTCTTACAATGAGCAGTTCTTC. It encodes CATSRPSMWEFSWPSSYNEQFF.

The chain links TRBV4-1 to TRBJ1-5, with D unresolved. Trimming left V 0 bases short and J 6 bases short, with 9 bases between. Germline V CDR1 and CDR2: MGHRA, YSYEKL. The CDR3 sequence is 14 residues long. Here the CDR3 DNA reads TGCGCCAGCAGCCAAGATATCCGTAGTCAGCCCCAGCATTTT. It codes for CASSQDIRSQPQHF.

The chain combines TRBV27 with TRBJ1-2, with D possibly TRBD1 on 5 matching bases. Germline CDR1 reads MNHEY; CDR2 reads SMNVEV (reference sequence). The CDR3 contains 16 residues. V shed 3 bases and J shed 4 bases, with 18 bases lying between them. The CDR3 is CASSFLRGSDLYGYTF. Written as DNA, the CDR3 is TGTGCCAGCAGTTTTTTACGGGGGTCAGACCTCTATGGCTACACCTTC.

The chain is built from TRBV19 and TRBJ2-3; the D gene is possibly TRBD2 (6 bases). Trimming removed 5 bases at V and 3 bases at J, with 12 bases between. The CDR3 covers 14 residues. Germline V gene lookup returns CDR1 LNHDA and CDR2 SQIVND (reference sequence). Here the CDR3 reads CASSSLGRTDTQYF. The CDR3 DNA reads as TGTGCCAGTAGTTCTTTAGGGAGGACAGATACGCAGTATTTT.

As to this clone: A junction end diverges from the germline sequence, so it may reflect a read error. The chain combines TRBV7-7 with TRBJ2-2, with D possibly TRBD2 on 6 matching bases. The germline V gene encodes CDR1 SSHAT and CDR2 FNYEAQ (reference sequence). The CDR3 has 16 amino acids. CDR3 nucleotide sequence: TGTGCTAGCAGCTTAGTCGTAGCGGAAAACACCGGGGAGCTGTTTTTT. This encodes CASSLVVAENTGELFF.

The genes are TRBV7-2 and TRBJ1-2; perhaps TRBD1 as D (6 bases). This CDR3 spans 14 amino acids. V gave up 5 bases and J gave up 1 base, with 11 bases separating them. Germline V gene data show CDR1 as SGHTA and CDR2 as FQGNSA. In DNA form, the CDR3 reads TGTGCCAGCAGCCCCTACAGGGATAACTATGGCTACACCTTC. As protein: CASSPYRDNYGYTF.